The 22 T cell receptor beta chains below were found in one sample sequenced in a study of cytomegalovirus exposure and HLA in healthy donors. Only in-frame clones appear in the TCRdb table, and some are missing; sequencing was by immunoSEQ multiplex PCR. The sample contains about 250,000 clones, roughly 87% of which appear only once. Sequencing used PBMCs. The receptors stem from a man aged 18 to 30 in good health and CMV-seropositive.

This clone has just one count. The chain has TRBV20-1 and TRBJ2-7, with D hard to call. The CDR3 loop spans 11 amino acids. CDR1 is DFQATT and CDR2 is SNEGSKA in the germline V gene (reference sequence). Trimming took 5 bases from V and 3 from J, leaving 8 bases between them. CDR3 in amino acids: CSARSYYEQYF. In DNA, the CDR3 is TGCAGTGCTCGAAGCTACTACGAGCAGTACTTC.

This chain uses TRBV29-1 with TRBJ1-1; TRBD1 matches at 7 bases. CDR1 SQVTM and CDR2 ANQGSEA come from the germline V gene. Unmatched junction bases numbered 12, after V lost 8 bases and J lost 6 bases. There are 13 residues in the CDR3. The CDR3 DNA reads TGCAGCCCTGGCAGGGGGAGATGGGCTGAAGCTTTCTTT. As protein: CSPGRGRWAEAFF.

The CDR3 nucleotides are TGTGCCAGCAGCCCTGACAGGGTCTCCTACAATGAGCAGTTCTTC. It translates to CASSPDRVSYNEQFF. This chain joins TRBV7-8 and TRBJ2-1, with TRBD1 identical over 7 bases. The CDR3 is made up of 15 amino acids. V was clipped by 5 bases and J by 0 bases; unmatched bases: 4. The germline V gene has CDR1 SGHVS and CDR2 FQNEAQ.

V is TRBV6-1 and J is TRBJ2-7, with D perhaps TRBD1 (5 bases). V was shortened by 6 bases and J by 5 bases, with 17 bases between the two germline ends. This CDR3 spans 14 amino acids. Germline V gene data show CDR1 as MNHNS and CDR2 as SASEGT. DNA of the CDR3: TGTGCCAGCAGCTCGGGTAGGGGTCCCAACGAGCAGTACTTC. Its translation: CASSSGRGPNEQYF.

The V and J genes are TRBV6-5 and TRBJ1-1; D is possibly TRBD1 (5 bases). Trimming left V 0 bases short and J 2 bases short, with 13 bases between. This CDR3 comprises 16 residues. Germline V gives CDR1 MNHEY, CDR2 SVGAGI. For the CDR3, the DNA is TGTGCCAGCAGTTACTCGGGGGGGGGACGTAACACTGAAGCTTTCTTT. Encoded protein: CASSYSGGGRNTEAFF.

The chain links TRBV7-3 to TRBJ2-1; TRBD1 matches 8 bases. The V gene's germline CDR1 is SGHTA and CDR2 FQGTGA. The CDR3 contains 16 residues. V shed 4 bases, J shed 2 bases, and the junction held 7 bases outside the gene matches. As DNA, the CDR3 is TGTGCCAGCAGCTCTACAGGGGGTTCAGCCTACAATGAGCAGTTCTTC. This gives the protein CASSSTGGSAYNEQFF.

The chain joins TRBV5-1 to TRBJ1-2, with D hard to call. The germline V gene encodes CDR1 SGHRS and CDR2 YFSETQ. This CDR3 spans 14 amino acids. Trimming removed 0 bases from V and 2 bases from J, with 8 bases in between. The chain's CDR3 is CASSLDPLNYGYTF. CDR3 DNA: TGCGCCAGCAGCTTGGATCCGTTAAACTATGGCTACACCTTC.

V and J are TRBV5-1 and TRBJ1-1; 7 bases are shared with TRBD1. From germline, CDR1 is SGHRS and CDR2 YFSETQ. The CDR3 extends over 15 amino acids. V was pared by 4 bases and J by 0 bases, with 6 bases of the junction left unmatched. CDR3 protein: CASSLMGQLNTEAFF. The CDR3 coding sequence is TGCGCCAGCAGCCTGATGGGACAGCTGAACACTGAAGCTTTCTTT.

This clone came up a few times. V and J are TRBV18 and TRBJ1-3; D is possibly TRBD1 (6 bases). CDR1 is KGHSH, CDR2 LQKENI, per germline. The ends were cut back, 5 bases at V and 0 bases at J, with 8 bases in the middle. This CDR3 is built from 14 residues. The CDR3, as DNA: TGTGCCAGCTCAACACAGGGCTCTGGAAACACCATATATTTT. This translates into CASSTQGSGNTIYF.

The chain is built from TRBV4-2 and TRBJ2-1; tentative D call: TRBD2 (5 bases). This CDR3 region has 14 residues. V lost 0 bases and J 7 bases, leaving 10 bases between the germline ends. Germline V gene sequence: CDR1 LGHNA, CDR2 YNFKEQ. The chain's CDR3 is CASSQDPLANEQFF. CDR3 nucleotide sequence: TGTGCCAGCAGCCAAGACCCCTTAGCGAATGAGCAGTTCTTC.

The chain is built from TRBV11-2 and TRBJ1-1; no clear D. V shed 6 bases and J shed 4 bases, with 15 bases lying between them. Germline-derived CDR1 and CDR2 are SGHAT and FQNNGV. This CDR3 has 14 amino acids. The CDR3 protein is CASSPGRWGTEAFF. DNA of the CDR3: TGTGCCAGCAGTCCCGGGCGGTGGGGCACTGAAGCTTTCTTT.

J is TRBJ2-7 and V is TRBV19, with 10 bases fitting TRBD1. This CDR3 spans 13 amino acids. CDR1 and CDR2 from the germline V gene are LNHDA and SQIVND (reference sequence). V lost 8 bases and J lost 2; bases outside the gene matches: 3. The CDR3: CASGGTGAYEQYF. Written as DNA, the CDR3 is TGTGCCAGTGGAGGGACAGGGGCCTACGAGCAGTACTTC.

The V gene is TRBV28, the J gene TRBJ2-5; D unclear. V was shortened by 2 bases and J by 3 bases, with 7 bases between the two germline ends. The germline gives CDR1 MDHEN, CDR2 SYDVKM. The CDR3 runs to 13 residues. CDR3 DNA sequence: TGTGCCAGCAGTTTAGGGCTAGAAGAGACCCAGTACTTC. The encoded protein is CASSLGLEETQYF.

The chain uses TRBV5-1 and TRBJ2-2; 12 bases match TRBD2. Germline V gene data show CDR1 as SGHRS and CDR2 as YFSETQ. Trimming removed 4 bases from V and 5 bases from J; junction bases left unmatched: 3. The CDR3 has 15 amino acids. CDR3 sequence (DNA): TGCGCCAGCAGCCCGACTAGCGGGAGAACCGGGGAGCTGTTTTTT. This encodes CASSPTSGRTGELFF. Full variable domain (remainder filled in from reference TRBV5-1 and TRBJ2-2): KAGVTQTPRYLIKTRGQQVTLSCSPISGHRSVSWYQQTPGQGLQFLFEYFSETQRNKGNFPGRFSGRQFSNSRSEMNVSTLELGDSALYLCASSPTSGRTGELFFGEGSRLTVL.

The CDR3 reads CASSLGTAQETQYF. The DNA of the CDR3 is TGCGCCAGCAGCCTGGGGACAGCACAAGAGACCCAGTACTTC. The chain links TRBV5-1 to TRBJ2-5; 7 bases agree with TRBD1. Germline V gene data show CDR1 as SGHRS and CDR2 as YFSETQ. CDR3 length equals 14 residues. V was clipped by 4 bases and J by 2 bases; unmatched bases: 5. Combining the CDR3 with reference TRBV5-1 and TRBJ2-5 gives the whole variable domain KAGVTQTPRYLIKTRGQQVTLSCSPISGHRSVSWYQQTPGQGLQFLFEYFSETQRNKGNFPGRFSGRQFSNSRSEMNVSTLELGDSALYLCASSLGTAQETQYFGPGTRLLVL.

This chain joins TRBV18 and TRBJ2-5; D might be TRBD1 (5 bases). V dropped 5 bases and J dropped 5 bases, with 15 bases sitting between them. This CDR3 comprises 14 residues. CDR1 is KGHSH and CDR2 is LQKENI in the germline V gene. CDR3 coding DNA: TGTGCCAGCTCATCTCAGGGTCGGAAGGAGACCCAGTACTTC. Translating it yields CASSSQGRKETQYF.

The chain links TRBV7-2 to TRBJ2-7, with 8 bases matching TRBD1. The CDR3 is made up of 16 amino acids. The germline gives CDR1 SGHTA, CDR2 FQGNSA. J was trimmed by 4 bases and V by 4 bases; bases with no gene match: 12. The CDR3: CASSYLPGTGGYEQYF. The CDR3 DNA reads TGTGCCAGCAGCTATTTGCCCGGGACAGGAGGATACGAGCAGTACTTC.

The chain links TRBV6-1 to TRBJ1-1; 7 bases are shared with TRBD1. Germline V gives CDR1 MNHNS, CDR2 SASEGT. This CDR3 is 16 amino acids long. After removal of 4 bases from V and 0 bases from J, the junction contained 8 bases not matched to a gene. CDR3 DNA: TGTGCCAGCAGTGGCTTAACAGGGGCTATGAACACTGAAGCTTTCTTT. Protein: CASSGLTGAMNTEAFF.

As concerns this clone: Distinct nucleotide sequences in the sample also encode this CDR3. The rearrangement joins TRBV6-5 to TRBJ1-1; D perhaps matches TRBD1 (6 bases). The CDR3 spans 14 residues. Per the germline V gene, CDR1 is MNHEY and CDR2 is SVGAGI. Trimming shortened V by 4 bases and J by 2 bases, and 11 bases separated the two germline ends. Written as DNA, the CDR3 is TGTGCCAGCAGTTTGCAGGGGCTAAACACTGAAGCTTTCTTT. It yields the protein CASSLQGLNTEAFF.

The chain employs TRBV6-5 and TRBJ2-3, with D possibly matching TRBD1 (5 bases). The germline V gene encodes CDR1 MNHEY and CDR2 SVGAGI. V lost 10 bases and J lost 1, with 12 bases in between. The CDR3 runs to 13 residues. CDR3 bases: TGTGCCACCTCGCTCAGGGGCACAGATACGCAGTATTTT. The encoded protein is CATSLRGTDTQYF.

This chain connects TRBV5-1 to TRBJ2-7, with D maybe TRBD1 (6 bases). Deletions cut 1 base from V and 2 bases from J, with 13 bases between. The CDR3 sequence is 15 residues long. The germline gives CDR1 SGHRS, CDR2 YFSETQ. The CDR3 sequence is CASSLSGQTAYEQYF. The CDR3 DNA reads TGCGCCAGCAGCTTGTCGGGACAAACAGCCTACGAGCAGTACTTC.

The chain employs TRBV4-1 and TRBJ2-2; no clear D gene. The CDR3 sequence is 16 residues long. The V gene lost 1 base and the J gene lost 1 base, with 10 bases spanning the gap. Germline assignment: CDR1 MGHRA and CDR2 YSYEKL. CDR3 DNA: TGCGCCAGCAGCCAAGTACGATCCTTGAACACCGGGGAGCTGTTTTTT. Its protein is CASSQVRSLNTGELFF.